This T cell receptor beta chain was captured in a study of OX40 agonist ivuxolimab in advanced cancers. Whole-study results and caveats: Relatively little clonal expansion, among the lowest observed, appeared in partial responders at 0.1-3.0 mg/kg.

Remarks on this clone: Antigen unknown.

Measured with immunoSEQ multiplex PCR; TCRdb has only the in-frame clones, and not every one. Of 35,000 or so clones in the sample, approximately 82% were seen once. The TCR originated in an adult with an advanced solid tumor such as melanoma, head and neck, liver or kidney cancer. The source material was CD4+ or CD8+ T cells sorted from blood, sampled in a trial of the OX40 agonist ivuxolimab.

The CDR3 DNA sequence: TGTGCCAGCAGAGAGGCCGGGACAGGGTCCTACGAGCAGTACTTC. This codes for CASREAGTGSYEQYF. The chain uses TRBV7-9 and TRBJ2-7; 9 bases match TRBD1. Germline CDR1 and CDR2: SEHNR and FQNEAQ (reference sequence). CDR3 length: 15 residues. Trimming at V came to 6 bases and at J to 1 base, leaving 7 bases not matched to a gene.